The sequence of this TCR beta chain was determined in a study of blood T cell repertoires in COVID-19. Study background: Acute and convalescent COVID-19 samples came from the United States, Italy and Spain. T cells, B-cell-depleted T cells, or PBMCs supplied cDNA or gDNA.

V shed 4 bases and J shed 4 bases, with 13 bases lying between them. This CDR3 has 14 amino acids. The germline CDR1 and CDR2 sequences are SNHLY and FYNNEI. Authors' processing steps: Counts of nucleated cells, estimated from reference gene primer amplification, were obtained. Clones were sequenced by immunoSEQ multiplex PCR, and TCRdb holds only the in-frame ones, with some missing. Clonal size and the V and J genes are those of that table, whereas D and trimming came from the DNA. The sample yields 150,000 or so clones, 87% seen once. The sample consisted of peripheral blood. This chain connects TRBV2 to TRBJ1-1; tentative D call: TRBD1 (5 bases). This TCR derives from a man older than 75 with acute or convalescent COVID-19. CDR3 DNA sequence: TGTGCCAGCAGTGTCTCAGGGCGGCGCACTGAAGCTTTCTTT. Protein sequence: CASSVSGRRTEAFF.